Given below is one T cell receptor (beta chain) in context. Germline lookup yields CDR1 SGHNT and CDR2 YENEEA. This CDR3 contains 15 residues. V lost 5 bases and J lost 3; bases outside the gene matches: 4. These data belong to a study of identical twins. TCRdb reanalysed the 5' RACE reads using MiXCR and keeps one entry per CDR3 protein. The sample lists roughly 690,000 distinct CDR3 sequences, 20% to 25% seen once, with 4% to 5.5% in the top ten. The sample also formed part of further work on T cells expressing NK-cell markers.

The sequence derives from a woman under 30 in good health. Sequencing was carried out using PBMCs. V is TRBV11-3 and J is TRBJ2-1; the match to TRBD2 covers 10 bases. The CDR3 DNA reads TGTGCCAGCAGCGTGGGACTAGCGATCTACAATGAGCAGTTCTTC. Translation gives CASSVGLAIYNEQFF.